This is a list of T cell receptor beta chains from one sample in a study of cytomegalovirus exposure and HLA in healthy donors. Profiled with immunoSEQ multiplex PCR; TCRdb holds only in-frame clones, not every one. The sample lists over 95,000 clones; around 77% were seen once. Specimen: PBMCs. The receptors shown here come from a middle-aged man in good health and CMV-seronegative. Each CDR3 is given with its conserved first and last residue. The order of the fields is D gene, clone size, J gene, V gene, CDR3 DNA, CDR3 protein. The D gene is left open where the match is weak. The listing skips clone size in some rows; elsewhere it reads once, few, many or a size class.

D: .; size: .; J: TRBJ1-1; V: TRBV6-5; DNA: TGTGCCAGCAGTTACGAACAGCTGAACACTGAAGCTTTCTTT; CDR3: CASSYEQLNTEAFF
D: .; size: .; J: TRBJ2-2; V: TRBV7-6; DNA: TGTGCCAGCAGCCCAATCCAGGGGAACACCGGGGAGCTGTTTTTT; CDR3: CASSPIQGNTGELFF
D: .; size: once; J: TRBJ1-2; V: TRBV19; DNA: TGTGCCAGTAGTATAGATGGGGGCGGTCCAATCGGAGGCTACACCTTC; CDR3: CASSIDGGGPIGGYTF
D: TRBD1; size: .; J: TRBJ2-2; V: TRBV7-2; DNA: TGTGCCAGCAGCGCAGGACAGGTGGAGCTGTTTTTT; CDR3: CASSAGQVELFF
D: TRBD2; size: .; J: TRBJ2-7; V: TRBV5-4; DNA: TGTGCCAGCAGCTTGGGACTAGCGGGAGCAATGGTCTACGAGCAGTACTTC; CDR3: CASSLGLAGAMVYEQYF
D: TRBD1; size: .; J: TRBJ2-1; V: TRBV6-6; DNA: TGTGCCAGCAGAAATGGGGGACAGGGGGCAAATGAGCAGTTCTTC; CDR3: CASRNGGQGANEQFF
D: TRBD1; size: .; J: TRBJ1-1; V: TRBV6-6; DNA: TGTGCCAGCAGTTACTCGATCTACGAGGGGGCTCGGACTTTCTTT; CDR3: CASSYSIYEGARTFF
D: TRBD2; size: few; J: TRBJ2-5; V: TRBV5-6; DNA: TGTGCCAGCAGCTTGATACCAGCGGGGACTTCGGGAGAGACCCAGTACTTC; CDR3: CASSLIPAGTSGETQYF
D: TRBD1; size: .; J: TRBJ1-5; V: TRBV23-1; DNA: TGCGCCAGCAGTCGTCCGGGACAGGGGAATCAGCCCCAGCATTTT; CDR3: CASSRPGQGNQPQHF
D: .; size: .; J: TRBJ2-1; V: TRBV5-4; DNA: TGTGCCAGCAGCCTCCCTAGTACCTCCTACAATGAGCAGTTCTTC; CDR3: CASSLPSTSYNEQFF
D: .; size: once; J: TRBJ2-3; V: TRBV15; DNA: TGTGCCACCAGCAGCAGACAGAAAACAGATACGCAGTATTTT; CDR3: CATSSRQKTDTQYF
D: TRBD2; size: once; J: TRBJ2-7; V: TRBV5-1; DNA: TGCGCCAGCAGCTTGGATGTCGGAACGGGGGGTACCTACGAGCAGTACTTC; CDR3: CASSLDVGTGGTYEQYF